The entry below describes one T cell receptor beta chain. The data originate from a study of blood T cell repertoires in COVID-19. Study context: Samples representing acute and convalescent COVID-19 were sourced from the United States, Italy and Spain. From T cells, B-cell-depleted T cells, or PBMCs came the material, which was cDNA or gDNA.

Original processing methods: The authors estimated nucleated cell counts from reference gene primer amplification. Sequencing used immunoSEQ multiplex PCR; TCRdb keeps in-frame clones, though not all of them. The DNA was the basis for D and trimming; V, J and clone size are from that table. The sample yields roughly 130,000 clones, roughly four fifths seen once. This CDR3 is built from 15 residues. The V gene's germline CDR1 is MNHNS and CDR2 SASEGT. The trim removed 2 bases at V and 3 bases at J, leaving 6 bases unmatched. The source is a woman in her forties or fifties with acute or convalescent COVID-19. The sample consisted of peripheral blood. The V gene is TRBV6-1, the J gene TRBJ2-7, with 8 bases identical to TRBD1. CDR3 sequence reads: CASSEPPGGIYEQYF. DNA for the CDR3: TGTGCCAGCAGTGAACCCCCAGGGGGCATCTACGAGCAGTACTTC.